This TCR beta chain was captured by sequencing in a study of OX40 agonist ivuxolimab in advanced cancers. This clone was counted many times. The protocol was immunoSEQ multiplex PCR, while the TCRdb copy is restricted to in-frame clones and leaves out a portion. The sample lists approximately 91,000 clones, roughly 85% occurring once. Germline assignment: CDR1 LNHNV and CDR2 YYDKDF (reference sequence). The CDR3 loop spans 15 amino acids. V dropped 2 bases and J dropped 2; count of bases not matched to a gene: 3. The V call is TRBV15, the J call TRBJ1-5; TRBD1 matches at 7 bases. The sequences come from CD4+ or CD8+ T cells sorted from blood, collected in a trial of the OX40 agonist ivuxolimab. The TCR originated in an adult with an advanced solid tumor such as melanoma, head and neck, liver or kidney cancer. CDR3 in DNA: TGTGCCACCAGCAGACCAACAGGGGGCAATCAGCCCCAGCATTTT. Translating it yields CATSRPTGGNQPQHF. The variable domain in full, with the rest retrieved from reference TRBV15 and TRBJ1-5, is DAMVIQNPRYQVTQFGKPVTLSCSQTLNHNVMYWYQQKSSQAPKLLFHYYDKDFNNEADTPDNFQSRRPNTSFCFLDIRSPGLGDTAMYLCATSRPTGGNQPQHFGDGTRLSIL.